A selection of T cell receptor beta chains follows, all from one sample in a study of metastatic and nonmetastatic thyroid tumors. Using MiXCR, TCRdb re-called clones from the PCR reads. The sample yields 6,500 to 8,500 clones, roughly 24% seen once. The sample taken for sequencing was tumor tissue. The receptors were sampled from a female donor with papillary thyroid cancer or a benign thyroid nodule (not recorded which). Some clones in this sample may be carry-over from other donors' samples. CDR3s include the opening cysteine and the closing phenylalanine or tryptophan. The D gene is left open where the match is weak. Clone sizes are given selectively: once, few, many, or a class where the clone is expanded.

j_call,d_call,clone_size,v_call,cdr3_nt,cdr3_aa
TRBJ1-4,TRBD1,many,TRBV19,TGTGCCAGTAGTATCTTCGGTGGACAGGGGGATGAAAAACTGTTTTTT,CASSIFGGQGDEKLFF
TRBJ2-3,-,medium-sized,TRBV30,TGTGCCTGGAGCAAAACAGGGAGCGACACAGATACGCAGTATTTT,CAWSKTGSDTDTQYF
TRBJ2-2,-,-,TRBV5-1,TGCGCCAGCAGCTTAGGAACGGGAGTGTGGAACACCGGGGAGCTGTTTTTT,CASSLGTGVWNTGELFF
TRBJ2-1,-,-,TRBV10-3,TGTGCCATCAGGGACAATGAGCAGTTCTTC,CAIRDNEQFF
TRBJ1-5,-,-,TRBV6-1,TGTGCAAGCGGTGATCGTAAGGCTGGAGATCAGCCCCAGCATTTT,CASGDRKAGDQPQHF
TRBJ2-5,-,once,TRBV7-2,TGTGCCAGCGGCTTAGCGCTCCCTCGGGGAGAGACCCAGTACTTC,CASGLALPRGETQYF
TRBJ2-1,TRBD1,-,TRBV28,TGTGCCAGCAGTTGGACAGGGGTTGGACATGAGCAGTTCTTC,CASSWTGVGHEQFF
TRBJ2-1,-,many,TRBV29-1,TGCAGCGTTGAAGATTCGGTAGACGATGAGCAGTTCTTC,CSVEDSVDDEQFF
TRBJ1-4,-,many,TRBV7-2,TGTGCCAGCAGCCGCCTGGTAGGAGAAAAACTGTTTTTT,CASSRLVGEKLFF
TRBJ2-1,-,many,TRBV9,TGTGCCAGCAGCGCTGACTTTAGGAGCGACGATGAGCAGTTCTTC,CASSADFRSDDEQFF
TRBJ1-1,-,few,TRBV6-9,TGTGCCAGCAGTTCACATAGAAAAGCTTTCTTT,CASSSHRKAFF
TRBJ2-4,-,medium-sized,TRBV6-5,TGTGCCAGCAGTTACTCCGGGGCACTAGCCAAAAACATTCAGTACTTC,CASSYSGALAKNIQYF
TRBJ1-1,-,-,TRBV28,TGTGCCAGCAGTTTAGGTCACATGAACACTGAAGCTTTCTTT,CASSLGHMNTEAFF
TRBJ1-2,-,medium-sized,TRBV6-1,TGTGCCAGCAGTGCGGGTTCCTATGGCTACACCTTC,CASSAGSYGYTF
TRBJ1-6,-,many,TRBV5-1,TGCGCCAGCAGCTTCACAGATAATTCACCCCTCCACTTT,CASSFTDNSPLHF
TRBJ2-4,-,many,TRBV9,TGTGCCAGCAGCAGCCGGGACCTTCGGGAGAACATTCAGTACTTC,CASSSRDLRENIQYF
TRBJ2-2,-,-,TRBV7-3,TGTGCCAGCAGCTTAACGGGAGGAGTTGGAGCCGGGGAGCTGTTTTTT,CASSLTGGVGAGELFF